This TCR beta chain is from a study of cytomegalovirus exposure and HLA in healthy donors. Germline CDR1 and CDR2: SGDLS and YYNGEE. The CDR3 has 14 residues. Trimming took 4 bases from V and 2 from J; bases not matched to a gene: 6. It was with 60 Vbeta and 13 Jbeta primers that the PCR ran. Repertoires were generated with immunoSEQ multiplex PCR, while TCRdb's copy carries only in-frame clones and drops some. Among 160,000 or so clones listed, about 80% were seen once. The TCR comes from a man aged 25 to 40 in good health and CMV-seronegative. The chain combines TRBV9 with TRBJ2-7, with 7 bases lining up with TRBD1. The sample comprised PBMCs. CDR3 region: CASSSQQGPYEQYF. Here the CDR3 DNA reads TGTGCCAGCAGCTCACAACAGGGGCCCTACGAGCAGTACTTC. The complete variable domain, with remaining parts taken from reference TRBV9 and TRBJ2-7, reads DSGVTQTPKHLITATGQRVTLRCSPRSGDLSVYWYQQSLDQGLQFLIQYYNGEERAKGNILERFSAQQFPDLHSELNLSSLELGDSALYFCASSSQQGPYEQYFGPGTRLTVT.